One T cell receptor (beta chain) is described in this entry. With 4 bases clipped from V and 6 bases from J, the junction kept 2 bases outside the gene matches. CDR1 and CDR2 (germline): MNHEY, SMNVEV (reference sequence). The CDR3 is 13 amino acids. This sample was taken from a study of blood T cell repertoires in COVID-19. Overall study: Samples of COVID-19 (acute and convalescent) were obtained from the United States, Italy and Spain.

Source study methods: Using reference gene primer amplification, nucleated cell counts were estimated. TCRdb keeps only in-frame clones here, not all; method: immunoSEQ multiplex PCR. Clonal size and the V and J genes are those of that table, whereas D and trimming came from the DNA. The data hold more than 110,000 clones, with roughly 84% observed a single time. This TCR was sampled from a woman aged 55-75 years with acute or convalescent COVID-19. V gene TRBV27 combines with J gene TRBJ1-2; TRBD1 aligns across 10 bases. Sequenced material: peripheral blood. Here the CDR3 reads CASSWGTGDGYTF. The DNA of the CDR3 is TGTGCCAGCAGTTGGGGGACAGGGGATGGCTACACCTTC.